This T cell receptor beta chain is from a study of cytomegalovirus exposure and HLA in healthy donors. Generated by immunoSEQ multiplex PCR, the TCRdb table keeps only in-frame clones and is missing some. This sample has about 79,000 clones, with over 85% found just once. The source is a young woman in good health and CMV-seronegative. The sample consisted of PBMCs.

CDR3 amino acids: CAWSVMTAEDTQYF. In DNA, the CDR3 is TGTGCCTGGAGTGTAATGACTGCAGAAGATACGCAGTATTTT. The chain combines TRBV30 with TRBJ2-3; D is uncertain. V was clipped by 0 bases and J by 5 bases, with 12 bases between them. CDR3 length: 14 residues. The V gene's germline CDR1 is GTSNPN and CDR2 SVGIG (reference sequence).